This T cell receptor (beta chain) was obtained from a study of cytomegalovirus exposure and HLA in healthy donors. The overall study: An analysis done earlier identified 95 million to 140 million unique TCR beta sequences from about 179 million T cells. The study, taken as a whole, reports: From TCR beta sequences, most subjects' HLA-A and HLA-B alleles were reportedly predicted accurately. In an earlier analysis, productive rearrangement rates for most beta V segments clustered near 87% or 30%.

Primers for the PCR totalled 60 Vbeta and 13 Jbeta. Profiling relied on immunoSEQ multiplex PCR, and the TCRdb table lists in-frame clones only, not all of them. The sample holds about 89,000 clones; around a tenth are singletons and the top ten take just over 5%. Worth noting for this clone: Its antigen remains unknown.

All donors participated as healthy donors of bone marrow. There are 14 residues in the CDR3. The germline CDR1 and CDR2 sequences are SGHVS and FQNEAQ. Losses at the gene ends were 1 base for V and 7 bases for J; bases not matched to a gene: 2. Sequencing input: PBMCs. This TCR came from a man between 50 and 59 years old in good health and CMV-seropositive. V gene TRBV7-8 combines with J gene TRBJ2-7; 12 bases line up with TRBD2. The DNA of the CDR3 is TGTGCCAGCAGCTTAGGACTAGCGGGAGATGAGCAGTACTTC. Translation: CASSLGLAGDEQYF.